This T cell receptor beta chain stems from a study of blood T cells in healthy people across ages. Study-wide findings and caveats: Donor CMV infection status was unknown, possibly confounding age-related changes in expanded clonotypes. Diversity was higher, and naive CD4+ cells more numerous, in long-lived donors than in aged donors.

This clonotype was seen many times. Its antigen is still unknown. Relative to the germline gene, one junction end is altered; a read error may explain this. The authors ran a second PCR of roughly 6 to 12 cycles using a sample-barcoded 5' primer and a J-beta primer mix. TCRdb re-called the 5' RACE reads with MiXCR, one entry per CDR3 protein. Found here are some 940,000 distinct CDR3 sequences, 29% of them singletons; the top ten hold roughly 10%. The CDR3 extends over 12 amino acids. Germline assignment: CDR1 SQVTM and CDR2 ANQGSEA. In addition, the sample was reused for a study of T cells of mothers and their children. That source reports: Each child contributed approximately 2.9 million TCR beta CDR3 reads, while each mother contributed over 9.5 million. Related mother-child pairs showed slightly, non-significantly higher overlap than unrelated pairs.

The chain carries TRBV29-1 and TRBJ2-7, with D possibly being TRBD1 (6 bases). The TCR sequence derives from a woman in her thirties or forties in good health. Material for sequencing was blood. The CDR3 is CSVEDRNYEQYF. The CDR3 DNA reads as TGCAGCGTGGAAGACAGGAATTACGAGCAGTACTTC.